The clone carrying this T cell receptor (beta chain) was recorded once. What it binds is unknown. This entry is derived from a study of graft-versus-host responses after intestinal transplantation. Study as a whole: Recipients had transplants, and these were multivisceral, liver-intestinal, or isolated intestinal. Induction using anti-thymocyte globulin, followed by tacrolimus and steroids for approximately three years, was given to all recipients.

General study results and limits: GvH clones turned up in recipient marrow; some had shown up first in ileum or blood.

Sequenced by immunoSEQ multiplex PCR; TCRdb stores in-frame clones only, minus some. The table has approximately 70,000 clones, roughly 84% seen once; the top ten hold 0.35% to 0.4%. Looked up from germline, CDR1 is MNHNS and CDR2 is SASEGT. CDR3 length equals 16 residues. Deletions cut 2 bases from V and 4 bases from J, with 16 bases between. This rearrangement joins TRBV6-1 to TRBJ2-3, with a tentative D call TRBD1 (5 bases). This receptor was taken from a human donor who was the organ donor for an intestinal transplant. The specimen comprised unstimulated CD4+ T cells sorted from spleen or lymph node cells, sampled before transplant. The CDR3 coding sequence is TGTGCCAGCAGTGAATGGGGCAGAGGAGATGCAGATACGCAGTATTTT. Protein sequence: CASSEWGRGDADTQYF.